This T cell receptor beta chain originates from a study of blood T cells in healthy people across ages. Using a J-beta primer mix together with a sample-barcoded 5' primer, a second PCR was run for roughly 7 to 11 cycles. Each single sample gave us at least 3 million CDR3-containing paired-end reads. TCRdb recomputed calls from the 5' RACE reads with MiXCR, one row per CDR3 protein. Of 1,300,000 or so distinct CDR3 sequences in the sample, approximately 63% were seen once. Trimming left V 2 bases short and J 4 bases short, with 13 bases between. Germline V CDR1 and CDR2: WNHNN, SYGVQD (reference sequence). The CDR3 spans 15 residues.

The sample was blood. The receptor was derived from a man aged 18 to 30 in good health. The chain carries TRBV10-1 and TRBJ2-3; D might be TRBD2 (5 bases). This chain's CDR3 is CASSEPPSGSDTQYF. The CDR3 nucleotides read TGCGCCAGCAGTGAGCCACCCTCGGGATCAGATACGCAGTATTTT.